These T cell receptor beta chains were read from a single sample in a study of cytomegalovirus exposure and HLA in healthy donors. The protocol was immunoSEQ multiplex PCR, while the TCRdb copy is restricted to in-frame clones and leaves out a portion. The table lists roughly 67,000 clones, roughly nine tenths of them singletons, with 2.5% to 4% in the top ten. Input material: PBMCs. These receptors all come from a young man in good health and CMV-seronegative. Both conserved end residues are part of each CDR3. A D gene is named only where the DNA matches it firmly. Not every row has a clone size; where given, it reads once, few, many or a size class.

TRBJ2-1 TRBV16 . few CASSHRLQGYNEQFF TGTGCCAGCAGCCATAGACTCCAGGGGTACAATGAGCAGTTCTTC
TRBJ1-2 TRBV28 . . CAITDSYGYTF TGTGCCATTACGGACAGTTATGGCTACACCTTC
TRBJ2-3 TRBV6-4 TRBD2 . CASSEGSGRSTDTQYF TGTGCCAGCAGTGAAGGCAGCGGGAGAAGCACAGATACGCAGTATTTT
TRBJ2-3 TRBV6-4 TRBD2 . CASSRTSGASGRTDTQYF TGTGCCAGCAGCCGGACTAGCGGGGCTTCCGGGAGGACAGATACGCAGTATTTT
TRBJ1-5 TRBV2 . . CASSVFQGSGQPQHF TGTGCCAGCAGTGTTTTTCAGGGTTCGGGTCAGCCCCAGCATTTT
TRBJ1-5 TRBV5-6 . . CASSLAGTNQPQHF TGTGCCAGCAGCTTGGCTGGTACAAATCAGCCCCAGCATTTT
TRBJ2-1 TRBV7-2 TRBD2 . CASSPSTSGWREQFF TGTGCCAGCAGCCCCTCAACTAGCGGGTGGAGGGAGCAGTTCTTC
TRBJ2-7 TRBV18 . few CASSLMDLDEQYF TGTGCCAGCTCACTTATGGACTTGGACGAGCAGTACTTC
TRBJ2-3 TRBV11-3 TRBD1 . CASEGQGGSDTQYF TGTGCCAGCGAAGGACAGGGTGGATCAGATACGCAGTATTTT
TRBJ2-7 TRBV29-1 . . CSATGQNYEQYF TGCAGCGCGACCGGACAGAACTACGAGCAGTACTTC
TRBJ2-7 TRBV15 TRBD1 . CATSNYRGAYEQYF TGTGCCACCAGCAACTACAGGGGTGCCTACGAGCAGTACTTC
TRBJ2-5 TRBV2 . once CASILSEYQETQYF TGTGCCAGCATCTTGAGCGAGTACCAAGAGACCCAGTACTTC
TRBJ2-7 TRBV7-8 TRBD1 . CASSSRSGQNPYEQYF TGTGCCAGCAGCTCCCGCTCGGGACAGAACCCCTACGAGCAGTACTTC
TRBJ2-2 TRBV7-3 TRBD2 . CASSSSGRNTGELFF TGTGCCAGCAGCTCTAGCGGGAGGAACACCGGGGAGCTGTTTTTT
TRBJ2-7 TRBV7-9 TRBD1 . CASSTTGGAAYEQYF TGTGCCAGCAGCACGACAGGGGGCGCCGCCTACGAGCAGTACTTC
TRBJ2-7 TRBV7-3 . . CASSQAGFHEQYF TGTGCCAGCAGCCAGGCGGGGTTCCACGAGCAGTACTTC
TRBJ2-6 TRBV29-1 . . CSVEGLSSGANVLTF TGCAGCGTTGAGGGGCTCTCCTCTGGGGCCAACGTCCTGACTTTC
TRBJ2-3 TRBV4-3 TRBD2 many CASSRVAPGTSGRGGDTQYF TGCGCCAGCAGCCGGGTGGCCCCGGGGACTAGCGGGAGGGGGGGGGATACGCAGTATTTT
TRBJ2-2 TRBV30 . . CAWSPWGTTGELFF TGTGCCTGGAGTCCGTGGGGCACGACCGGGGAGCTGTTTTTT
TRBJ2-3 TRBV18 . . CASSPAVSGTDTQYF TGTGCCAGCTCCCCAGCCGTTAGCGGCACAGATACGCAGTATTTT
TRBJ2-3 TRBV6-4 TRBD2 . CASRAGGYDTQYF TGTGCCAGCAGAGCGGGAGGGTACGATACGCAGTATTTT
TRBJ1-1 TRBV28 . . CASSGRGVQRAFF TGTGCCAGCAGTGGGCGGGGCGTACAAAGGGCTTTCTTT
TRBJ2-7 TRBV10-1 TRBD2 . CASSESREGPYEQYF TGCGCCAGCAGTGAGTCCCGGGAGGGTCCCTACGAGCAGTACTTC
TRBJ1-4 TRBV27 TRBD1 . CASGTGYNEKLFF TGTGCCAGCGGGACAGGGTATAATGAAAAACTGTTTTTT
TRBJ2-5 TRBV27 TRBD1 . CASSGQGGETQYF TGTGCCAGCAGTGGACAGGGCGGTGAGACCCAGTACTTC
TRBJ2-1 TRBV7-2 TRBD1 once CASSSRQGSYNEQFF TGTGCCAGCAGCAGCCGACAGGGGTCGTACAATGAGCAGTTCTTC
TRBJ2-7 TRBV5-8 . . CASSLGRGGLYF TGTGCCAGCAGCTTGGGCCGCGGAGGACTGTACTTC
TRBJ2-2 TRBV19 TRBD2 few CASSIGGIAGELFF TGTGCCAGTAGTATCGGGGGGATCGCCGGGGAGCTGTTTTTT
TRBJ2-5 TRBV7-2 . . CASSLVLSETQYF TGTGCCAGCAGCTTAGTACTGAGCGAGACCCAGTACTTC
TRBJ1-2 TRBV27 TRBD1 . CASSLSYRGLGGYTF TGTGCCAGCAGTTTATCATACAGGGGATTGGGCGGCTACACCTTC
TRBJ2-1 TRBV10-3 . . CATVGGSYNEQFF TGTGCCACCGTTGGCGGCTCCTACAATGAGCAGTTCTTC
TRBJ2-7 TRBV28 . . CASTRTTALRNEQYF TGTGCCAGCACCAGAACAACGGCTTTGAGGAACGAGCAGTACTTC
TRBJ2-1 TRBV4-3 TRBD2 . CASSQALRRTSGGGGAYNEQFF TGCGCCAGCAGCCAAGCCCTACGTAGGACTAGCGGGGGAGGGGGGGCCTACAATGAGCAGTTCTTC
TRBJ2-2 TRBV29-1 . . CSVAGHTGELFF TGCAGCGTTGCAGGGCACACCGGGGAGCTGTTTTTT
TRBJ1-2 TRBV6-6 . . CASLPVLGGYGYTF TGTGCCAGCCTACCGGTCCTGGGGGGTTATGGCTACACCTTC
TRBJ2-3 TRBV30 . once CAWSVEFTDTQYF TGTGCCTGGAGTGTCGAGTTCACAGATACGCAGTATTTT
TRBJ1-5 TRBV10-3 . . CAIRLAENQPQHF TGTGCCATCAGATTGGCGGAGAATCAGCCCCAGCATTTT
TRBJ1-2 TRBV7-2 . few CASSPTQGQDGYTF TGTGCCAGCAGCCCAACACAGGGTCAGGATGGCTACACCTTC
TRBJ1-5 TRBV18 TRBD1 . CASSQIYRGQGQPQHF TGTGCCAGCTCACAAATATACAGGGGGCAGGGGCAGCCCCAGCATTTT
TRBJ2-3 TRBV15 . . CATSRDFAHTDTQYF TGTGCCACCAGCAGAGATTTCGCGCACACAGATACGCAGTATTTT
TRBJ1-1 TRBV10-2 . once CANRTVKRRTEAFF TGCGCCAACCGGACAGTCAAACGGCGCACTGAAGCTTTCTTT
TRBJ2-2 TRBV11-1 . . CASRPFHRVHTGELFF TGTGCCAGCAGGCCTTTTCACAGGGTTCACACCGGGGAGCTGTTTTTT
TRBJ2-7 TRBV27 . . CASSPRWGDGSYEQYF TGTGCCAGCAGTCCGCGGTGGGGAGACGGCTCCTACGAGCAGTACTTC